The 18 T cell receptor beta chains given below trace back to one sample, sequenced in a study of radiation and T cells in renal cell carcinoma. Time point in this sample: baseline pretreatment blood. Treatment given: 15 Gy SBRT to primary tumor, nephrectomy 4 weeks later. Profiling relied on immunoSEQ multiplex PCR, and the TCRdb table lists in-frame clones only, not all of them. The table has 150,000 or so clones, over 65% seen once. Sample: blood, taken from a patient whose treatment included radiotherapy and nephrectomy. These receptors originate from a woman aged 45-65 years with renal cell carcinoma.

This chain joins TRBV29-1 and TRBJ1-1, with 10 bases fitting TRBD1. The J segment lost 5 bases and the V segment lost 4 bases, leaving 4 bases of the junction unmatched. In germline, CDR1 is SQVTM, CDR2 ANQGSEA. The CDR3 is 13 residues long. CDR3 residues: CSVGTGGRTEAFF. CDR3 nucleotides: TGCAGCGTTGGGACAGGGGGGAGGACTGAAGCTTTCTTT.

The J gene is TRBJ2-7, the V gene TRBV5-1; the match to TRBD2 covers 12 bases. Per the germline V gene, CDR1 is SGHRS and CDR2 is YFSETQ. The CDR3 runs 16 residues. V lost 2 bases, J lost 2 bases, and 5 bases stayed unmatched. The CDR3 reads CASSFEASGRAYEQYF. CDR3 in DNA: TGCGCCAGCAGCTTTGAGGCTAGCGGGAGGGCCTACGAGCAGTACTTC.

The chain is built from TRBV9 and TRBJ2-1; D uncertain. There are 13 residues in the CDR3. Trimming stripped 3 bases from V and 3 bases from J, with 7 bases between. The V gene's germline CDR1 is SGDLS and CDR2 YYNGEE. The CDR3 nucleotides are TGTGCCAGCAGCGGGATAGTCTACAATGAGCAGTTCTTC. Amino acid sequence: CASSGIVYNEQFF.

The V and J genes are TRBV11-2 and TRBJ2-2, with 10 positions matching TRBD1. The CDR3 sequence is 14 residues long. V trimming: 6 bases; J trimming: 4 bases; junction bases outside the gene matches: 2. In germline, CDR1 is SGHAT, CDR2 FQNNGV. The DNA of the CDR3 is TGTGCCAGCAGGAGGACAGGGGGCACCGGGGAGCTGTTTTTT. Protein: CASRRTGGTGELFF.

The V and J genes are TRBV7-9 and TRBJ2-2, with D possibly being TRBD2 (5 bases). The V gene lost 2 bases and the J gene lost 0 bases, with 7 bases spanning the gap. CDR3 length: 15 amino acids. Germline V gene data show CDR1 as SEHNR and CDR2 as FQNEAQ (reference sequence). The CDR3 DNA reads TGTGCCAGCAGCTTATCAGCGGCGAACACCGGGGAGCTGTTTTTT. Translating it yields CASSLSAANTGELFF.

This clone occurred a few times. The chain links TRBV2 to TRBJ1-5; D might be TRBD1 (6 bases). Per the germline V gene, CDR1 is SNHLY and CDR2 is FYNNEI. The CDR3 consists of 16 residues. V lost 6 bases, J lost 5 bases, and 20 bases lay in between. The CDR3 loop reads CASSENRALTDQPQHF. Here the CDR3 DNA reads TGTGCCAGCAGCGAGAACAGGGCGTTAACCGATCAGCCCCAGCATTTT.

CDR3 region: CASSLAQENFYEQYF. CDR3 nucleotide sequence: TGTGCCAGCAGCTTAGCGCAGGAGAATTTCTACGAGCAGTACTTC. The J gene is TRBJ2-7, the V gene TRBV7-8, with D uncertain. The CDR3 contains 15 residues. Trimming removed 0 bases at V and 3 bases at J, with 12 bases between. Germline V lookup: CDR1 SGHVS, CDR2 FQNEAQ.

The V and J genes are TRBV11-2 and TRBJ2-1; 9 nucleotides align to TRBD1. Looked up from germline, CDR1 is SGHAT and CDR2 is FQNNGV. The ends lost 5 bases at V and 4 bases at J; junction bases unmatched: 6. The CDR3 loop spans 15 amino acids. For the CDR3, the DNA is TGTGCCAGCAGCACGGGACAGGGAGCGTACAATGAGCAGTTCTTC. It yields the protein CASSTGQGAYNEQFF.

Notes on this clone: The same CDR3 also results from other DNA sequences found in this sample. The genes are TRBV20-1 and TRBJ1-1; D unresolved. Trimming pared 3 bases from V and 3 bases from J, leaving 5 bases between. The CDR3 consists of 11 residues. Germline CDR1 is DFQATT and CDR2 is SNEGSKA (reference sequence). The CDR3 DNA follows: TGCAGTGCTAGGGCCGACACTGAAGCTTTCTTT. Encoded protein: CSARADTEAFF.

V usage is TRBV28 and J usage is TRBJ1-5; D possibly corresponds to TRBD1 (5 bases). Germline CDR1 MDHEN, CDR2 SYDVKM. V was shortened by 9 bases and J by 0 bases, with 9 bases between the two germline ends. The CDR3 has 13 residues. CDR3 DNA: TGTGCCAGTCTACAGGATAGCAATCAGCCCCAGCATTTT. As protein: CASLQDSNQPQHF.

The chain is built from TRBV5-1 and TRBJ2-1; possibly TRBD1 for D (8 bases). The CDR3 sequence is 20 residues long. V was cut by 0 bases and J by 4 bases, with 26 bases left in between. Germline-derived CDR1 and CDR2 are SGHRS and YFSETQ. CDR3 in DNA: TGCGCCAGCAGCTTGGCGGCTAGGACAGGGCGGGAGAGGGGTTACAATGAGCAGTTCTTC. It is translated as CASSLAARTGRERGYNEQFF. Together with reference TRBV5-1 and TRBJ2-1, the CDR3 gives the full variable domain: KAGVTQTPRYLIKTRGQQVTLSCSPISGHRSVSWYQQTPGQGLQFLFEYFSETQRNKGNFPGRFSGRQFSNSRSEMNVSTLELGDSALYLCASSLAARTGRERGYNEQFFGPGTRLTVL.

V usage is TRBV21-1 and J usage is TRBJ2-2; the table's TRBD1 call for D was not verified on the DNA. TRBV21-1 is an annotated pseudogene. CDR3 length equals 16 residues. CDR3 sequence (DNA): TGTGCCAGCAGCAAATGGGACAGATACTACACCGGGGAGCTGTTTTTT. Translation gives CASSKWDRYYTGELFF.

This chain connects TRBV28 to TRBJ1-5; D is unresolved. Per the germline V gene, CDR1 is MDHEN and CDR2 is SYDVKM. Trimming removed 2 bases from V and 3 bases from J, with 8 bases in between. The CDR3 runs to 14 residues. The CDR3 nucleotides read TGTGCCAGCAGTTTACCGGAAGACAATCAGCCCCAGCATTTT. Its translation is CASSLPEDNQPQHF.

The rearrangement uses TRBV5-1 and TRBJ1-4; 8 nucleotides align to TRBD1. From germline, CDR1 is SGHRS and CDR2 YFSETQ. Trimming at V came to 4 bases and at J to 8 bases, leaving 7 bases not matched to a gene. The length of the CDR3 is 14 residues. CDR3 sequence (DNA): TGCGCCAGCAGCGTGGGGACAGGACAAGAAAAACTGTTTTTT. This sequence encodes CASSVGTGQEKLFF.

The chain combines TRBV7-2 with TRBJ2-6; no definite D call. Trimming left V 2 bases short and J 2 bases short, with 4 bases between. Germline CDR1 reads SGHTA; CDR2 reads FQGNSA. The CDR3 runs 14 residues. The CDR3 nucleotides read TGTGCCAGCAGCTTAACAGCTGGGGCCAACGTCCTGACTTTC. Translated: CASSLTAGANVLTF. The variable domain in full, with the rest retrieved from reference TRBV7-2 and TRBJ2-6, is GAGVSQSPSNKVTEKGKDVELRCDPISGHTALYWYRQSLGQGLEFLIYFQGNSAPDKSGLPSDRFSAERTGGSVSTLTIQRTQQEDSAVYLCASSLTAGANVLTFGAGSRLTVL.

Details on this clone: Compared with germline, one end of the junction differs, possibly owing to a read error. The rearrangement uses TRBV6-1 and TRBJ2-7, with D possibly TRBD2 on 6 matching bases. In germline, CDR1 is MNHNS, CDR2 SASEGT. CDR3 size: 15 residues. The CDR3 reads CASREEGGSSYEQYF. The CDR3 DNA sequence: TGTGCCAGCAGGGAAGAGGGAGGAAGCTCCTACGAGCAGTACTTC.

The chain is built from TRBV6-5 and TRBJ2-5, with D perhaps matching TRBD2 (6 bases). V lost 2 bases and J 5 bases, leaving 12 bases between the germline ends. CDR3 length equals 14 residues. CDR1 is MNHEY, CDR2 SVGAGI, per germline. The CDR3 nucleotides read TGTGCCAGCAGTTACAGCGGAGGGCTGGAGACCCAGTACTTC. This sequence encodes CASSYSGGLETQYF.

CDR3 DNA sequence: TGTGCCAGCAGTTACGGAGCCGAGGGGAACCAAGAGACCCAGTACTTC. Translated: CASSYGAEGNQETQYF. The V and J genes are TRBV6-5 and TRBJ2-5; D could derive from TRBD1 or TRBD2 (5 bases each). Germline assignment: CDR1 MNHEY and CDR2 SVGAGI. The CDR3 extends over 16 amino acids. Trimming removed 2 bases from V and 0 bases from J, with 13 bases in between.